Following are 14 T cell receptor beta chains from one sample sequenced in a study of shared clonotypes between healthy human individuals. CD8 cells classed as naive were CD45RO-negative and positively selected for CCR7, excluding terminally differentiated effector memory CD45RA+ cells. TCRdb's copy holds only in-frame clones and misses some; the assay was immunoSEQ multiplex PCR. The profile shows roughly 2,000,000 clones, around 93% of them singletons. The sample comprised naive CD8+ T cells from PBMCs. Receptor source: a man between 18 and 35 years old in good health. Some clones in this sample may be carry-over from other donors' samples.

The chain is built from TRBV7-9 and TRBJ2-5; D tentatively fits TRBD1 or TRBD2 (5 bases each). CDR1 SEHNR and CDR2 FQNEAQ come from the germline V gene (reference sequence). The germline V and J ends were trimmed by 5 bases and 3 bases, with 13 bases remaining between them. This CDR3 is 14 amino acids long. The CDR3 loop is CASSPSGGKETQYF. CDR3 DNA sequence: TGTGCCAGCAGCCCAAGTGGGGGTAAAGAGACCCAGTACTTC.

Note on this clone: Other DNA sequences of this sample code for an identical CDR3. The chain has TRBV5-6 and TRBJ1-3, with D perhaps matching TRBD1 (5 bases). With 3 bases removed from V and 0 bases from J, the gap between germline ends came to 7 bases. Germline V lookup: CDR1 SGHDT, CDR2 YYEEEE. This CDR3 is built from 14 residues. CDR3 residues: CASSWGSSGNTIYF. The CDR3 nucleotides read TGTGCCAGCAGCTGGGGGAGCTCTGGAAACACCATATATTTT.

Concerning this clone: Other DNA variants within this sample encode the same CDR3. The chain employs TRBV14 and TRBJ1-1, with D unclear. The length of the CDR3 is 12 residues. In germline, CDR1 is SGHDN, CDR2 FVKESK. V was pared by 1 base and J by 5 bases, with 5 bases between. In DNA, the CDR3 is TGTGCCAGCAGCCAAGTTTTAACTGAAGCTTTCTTT. Protein sequence: CASSQVLTEAFF.

This chain joins TRBV7-2 and TRBJ2-3; 9 bases agree with TRBD2. Germline V CDR1 and CDR2: SGHTA, FQGNSA. V shed 4 bases, J shed 3 bases, and the junction held 11 bases outside the gene matches. CDR3 length equals 17 residues. In nucleotides, the CDR3 is TGTGCCAGCAGCTCAAGACTAGCGGCGAAGGTTACAGATACGCAGTATTTT. Translation: CASSSRLAAKVTDTQYF.

V and J are TRBV7-9 and TRBJ2-5; D gene unclear. There are 12 residues in the CDR3. Germline loops: CDR1 SEHNR, CDR2 FQNEAQ (reference sequence). The V end was cut by 7 bases, the J end by 5 bases, with 11 bases between. CDR3: CASMPNWETQYF. DNA of the CDR3: TGTGCCAGCATGCCAAATTGGGAGACCCAGTACTTC.

The CDR3 loop is CASTLGGRGSYNEQFF. DNA of the CDR3: TGTGCCAGCACCCTAGGGGGGAGAGGGTCCTACAATGAGCAGTTCTTC. The chain employs TRBV27 and TRBJ2-1; D is possibly TRBD1 or TRBD2 (6 bases each). The CDR3 length is 16 residues. V was pared by 7 bases and J by 1 base, with 17 bases between. Germline CDR1 reads MNHEY; CDR2 reads SMNVEV (reference sequence).

This chain connects TRBV27 to TRBJ2-7, with 12 nucleotides matching TRBD2. CDR1 MNHEY and CDR2 SMNVEV come from the germline V gene (reference sequence). CDR3 length: 18 amino acids. The V segment lost 2 bases and the J segment 0 bases; nucleotides outside the gene matches: 8. The CDR3 loop reads CASSLRLAGGPHSYEQYF. DNA of the CDR3: TGTGCCAGCAGTTTACGTCTAGCGGGAGGGCCCCACTCCTACGAGCAGTACTTC.

The V call is TRBV5-6, the J call TRBJ2-7, with a possible D match to TRBD1 (5 bases). The germline gives CDR1 SGHDT, CDR2 YYEEEE. The V and J ends lost 3 bases and 2 bases respectively, with 12 bases between them. The CDR3 consists of 14 residues. The CDR3 is CASSSEQVPYEQYF. The CDR3 DNA follows: TGTGCCAGCAGCTCGGAACAGGTCCCCTACGAGCAGTACTTC. Variable domain in full (rest from reference TRBV5-6 and TRBJ2-7): DAGVTQSPTHLIKTRGQQVTLRCSPKSGHDTVSWYQQALGQGPQFIFQYYEEEERQRGNFPDRFSGHQFPNYSSELNVNALLLGDSALYLCASSSEQVPYEQYFGPGTRLTVT.

The rearrangement joins TRBV7-2 to TRBJ1-2; no firm D call. The CDR3 is 16 amino acids. The V end was cut by 5 bases, the J end by 8 bases, with 24 bases between. Germline values: CDR1 SGHTA, CDR2 FQGNSA. CDR3 in DNA: TGTGCCAGCAGCAAAACCCCCTCAACAAGCCTTTCGGGCTACACCTTC. It is translated as CASSKTPSTSLSGYTF.

The chain recombines TRBV19 with TRBJ2-1, with TRBD1 as a possible D gene (5 bases). Germline V CDR1 and CDR2: LNHDA, SQIVND (reference sequence). V was cut by 3 bases and J by 6 bases, with 15 bases left in between. The CDR3 length is 15 residues. The CDR3 region has the DNA TGTGCCAGTAGTATTAGGCCAGGGCTGGGCAATGAGCAGTTCTTC. Encoded protein: CASSIRPGLGNEQFF.

The V and J genes are TRBV27 and TRBJ1-4, with 7 bases identical to TRBD1. This CDR3 contains 16 residues. The germline CDR1 and CDR2 sequences are MNHEY and SMNVEV (reference sequence). Trimming removed 3 bases from V and 5 bases from J; junction bases left unmatched: 9. CDR3 residues: CASSLGPGTENEKLFF. For the CDR3, the DNA is TGTGCCAGCAGTTTGGGTCCCGGGACAGAAAATGAAAAACTGTTTTTT.

This chain joins TRBV7-9 and TRBJ2-5; 10 bases map to TRBD2. The germline V gene encodes CDR1 SEHNR and CDR2 FQNEAQ (reference sequence). This CDR3 has 14 amino acids. Germline trimming cut 5 bases from V and 2 bases from J; bases unmatched to any gene: 2. CDR3 residues: CASSMGLAQETQYF. The DNA of the CDR3 is TGTGCCAGCAGCATGGGACTAGCGCAAGAGACCCAGTACTTC. Full variable domain (outside the CDR3, taken from reference TRBV7-9 and TRBJ2-5): DTGVSQNPRHKITKRGQNVTFRCDPISEHNRLYWYRQTLGQGPEFLTYFQNEAQLEKSRLLSDRFSAERPKGSFSTLEIQRTEQGDSAMYLCASSMGLAQETQYFGPGTRLLVL.

V is TRBV9 and J is TRBJ2-7; possible D gene TRBD2, 7 bases. V shed 7 bases and J shed 6 bases, with 20 bases lying between them. Germline V lookup: CDR1 SGDLS, CDR2 YYNGEE. The CDR3 covers 14 residues. CDR3 in amino acids: CASGGAGQSIEQYF. DNA for the CDR3: TGTGCCAGCGGAGGAGCGGGACAATCGATCGAGCAGTACTTC.

The chain employs TRBV25-1 and TRBJ1-4; D might be TRBD1 (6 bases). This CDR3 is built from 17 residues. Between the trimmed V and J ends, which lost 5 bases and 5 bases, there was a span of 21 bases. Per the germline V gene, CDR1 is MGHDK and CDR2 is SYGVNS. CDR3: CASSPRTYTGRNEKLFF. The CDR3 DNA is TGTGCCAGCAGTCCTCGGACCTACACAGGGAGGAATGAAAAACTGTTTTTT.